The 17 T cell receptor beta chains presented below share a single source sample, sequenced in a study of blood T cell repertoires in COVID-19. Profiling relied on immunoSEQ multiplex PCR, and the TCRdb table lists in-frame clones only, not all of them. The table lists 150,000 to 200,000 clones, roughly four fifths of them singletons, with 7.6% in the top ten. Sequences were obtained from peripheral blood. These receptors were collected from a woman aged 70-85 years with COVID-19, enrolled during active disease.

J is TRBJ1-2 and V is TRBV27; 12 bases agree with TRBD1. CDR1 MNHEY and CDR2 SMNVEV come from the germline V gene (reference sequence). V was clipped by 5 bases and J by 2 bases; unmatched bases: 15. This CDR3 is 19 amino acids long. The CDR3 sequence is CASSPVGGGTGGANYGYTF. The CDR3 DNA is TGTGCCAGCAGTCCGGTGGGTGGGGGGACAGGGGGCGCGAACTATGGCTACACCTTC.

The gene calls are TRBV15 and TRBJ1-6, with D possibly TRBD1 on 5 matching bases. Germline CDR1 and CDR2: LNHNV and YYDKDF (reference sequence). The ends were cut back, 1 base at V and 5 bases at J, with 9 bases in the middle. This CDR3 has 15 amino acids. CDR3 region: CATSRVGDNNSPLHF. The CDR3 nucleotides read TGTGCCACCAGCAGAGTAGGGGATAATAATTCACCCCTCCACTTT.

The rearrangement links TRBV10-3 to TRBJ2-1; TRBD1 might be the D (5 bases). Germline V gene data show CDR1 as ENHRY and CDR2 as SYGVKD. The CDR3 covers 17 residues. V was pared by 3 bases and J by 3 bases, with 18 bases between. CDR3 nucleotide sequence: TGTGCCATCAGTGACCACCAGGGCAAAGCAATCTACAATGAGCAGTTCTTC. It yields the protein CAISDHQGKAIYNEQFF.

The V gene is TRBV18, the J gene TRBJ2-3, with 9 bases that match TRBD2. With V trimmed by 3 bases and J by 5 bases, 9 bases remained unmatched. Germline-derived CDR1 and CDR2 are KGHSH and LQKENI. This CDR3 contains 16 residues. The CDR3 DNA reads as TGTGCCAGCTCACCGCGAATAGCGGGAGTTAAAGATACGCAGTATTTT. Translation: CASSPRIAGVKDTQYF.

The chain carries TRBV6-5 and TRBJ2-7; 9 nucleotides agree with TRBD2. This CDR3 region has 16 residues. Losses at the gene ends were 0 bases for V and 6 bases for J; bases not matched to a gene: 9. Germline V CDR1 and CDR2: MNHEY, SVGAGI. In nucleotides, the CDR3 is TGTGCCAGCAGTTACTCTGGAGCGGGGGGACCTGGCGAGCAGTACTTC. This encodes CASSYSGAGGPGEQYF.

This chain connects TRBV24-1 to TRBJ1-5; weak D call: TRBD1 (5 bases). The germline V and J ends were trimmed by 4 bases and 0 bases, with 6 bases remaining between them. This CDR3 region has 14 residues. The V gene's germline CDR1 is KGHDR and CDR2 SFDVKD. CDR3 DNA: TGTGCCACCAGTGAAGGGGTTAGCAATCAGCCCCAGCATTTT. Encoded protein: CATSEGVSNQPQHF.

The chain recombines TRBV21-1 with TRBJ1-6; TRBD1, the table's D call, was not compared with the DNA. TRBV21-1 is a documented pseudogene. The CDR3 runs to 13 residues. As DNA, the CDR3 is TGTGCCAGCAGCAGCCAGGGTGAAATCGTGATCCACTTT. Residues: CASSSQGEIVIHF.

This clone occurred a few times. V is TRBV28 and J is TRBJ2-7, with TRBD1 matching over 10 bases. Germline V gene lookup returns CDR1 MDHEN and CDR2 SYDVKM. V lost 6 bases and J lost 1; bases outside the gene matches: 6. This CDR3 contains 15 residues. The CDR3 DNA follows: TGTGCCAGCAGGAGACAGGGGGCAGGTTCCTACGAGCAGTACTTC. Protein product: CASRRQGAGSYEQYF.

The rearrangement joins TRBV11-1 to TRBJ1-2; unclear D gene. Germline CDR1 and CDR2: SGHAT and FQDESV (reference sequence). The length of the CDR3 is 12 residues. V lost 1 base to trimming and J lost 7 bases, with 7 bases between them. The CDR3 DNA follows: TGTGCCAGCAGCTTAGGAGGCCGTGGCTACACCTTC. This translates into CASSLGGRGYTF.

The chain couples TRBV2 to TRBJ2-3; 14 bases agree with TRBD2. The ends lost 4 bases at V and 1 base at J; junction bases unmatched: 4. The CDR3 is made up of 17 amino acids. CDR1 is SNHLY, CDR2 FYNNEI, per germline. In DNA, the CDR3 is TGTGCCAGCAGTGTTGGACTAGCGGGAGGAGGCACAGATACGCAGTATTTT. This sequence encodes CASSVGLAGGGTDTQYF.

The genes are TRBV5-4 and TRBJ2-1, with a weak D call TRBD2 (5 bases). CDR3 length equals 12 residues. V was trimmed by 4 bases and J by 3 bases, leaving 5 bases between them. Germline V gene lookup returns CDR1 SGHNT and CDR2 YYREEE (reference sequence). In DNA form, the CDR3 reads TGTGCCAGCAGCCGGGACTACAATGAGCAGTTCTTC. This gives the protein CASSRDYNEQFF.

J is TRBJ2-1 and V is TRBV19, with D possibly TRBD2 on 6 matching bases. CDR3 size: 15 residues. The ends were cut back, 7 bases at V and 4 bases at J, with 17 bases in the middle. Per the germline V gene, CDR1 is LNHDA and CDR2 is SQIVND (reference sequence). The CDR3 region is CASIGTGERYNEQFF. CDR3 bases: TGTGCCAGTATTGGTACGGGAGAGCGGTACAATGAGCAGTTCTTC.

The table lists this clone with a count of one. This sequence joins TRBV9 and TRBJ2-1, with TRBD2 identical over 8 bases. CDR3 length: 16 amino acids. Trimming took 4 bases from V and 0 from J; bases not matched to a gene: 6. Germline V CDR1 and CDR2: SGDLS, YYNGEE. Here the CDR3 reads CASSPSSGSSYNEQFF. Written as DNA, the CDR3 is TGTGCCAGCAGCCCCTCCAGCGGGAGCTCCTACAATGAGCAGTTCTTC.

J is TRBJ2-2 and V is TRBV20-1, with 8 bases that match TRBD1. CDR1 and CDR2 from the germline V gene are DFQATT and SNEGSKA (reference sequence). V lost 3 bases and J lost 7; bases outside the gene matches: 4. The CDR3 is made up of 13 amino acids. The DNA for the CDR3 is TGCAGTGCTAGTGACAGGGGCGACGGGGAGCTGTTTTTT. Protein sequence: CSASDRGDGELFF.

This clone was seen only a few times. This chain links TRBV2 with TRBJ2-3; 10 nucleotides align to TRBD2. CDR1 and CDR2 (germline): SNHLY, FYNNEI. V shed 6 bases, J shed 2 bases, and the junction held 2 bases outside the gene matches. The CDR3 extends over 14 amino acids. CDR3 loop: CASSGTSDTDTQYF. The CDR3 nucleotides read TGTGCCAGCAGCGGGACTAGCGACACAGATACGCAGTATTTT. Using reference TRBV2 and TRBJ2-3 for the parts outside the CDR3, the full variable domain is EPEVTQTPSHQVTQMGQEVILRCVPISNHLYFYWYRQILGQKVEFLVSFYNNEISEKSEIFDDQFSVERPDGSNFTLKIRSTKLEDSAMYFCASSGTSDTDTQYFGPGTRLTVL.

This clone was found a few times. The rearrangement uses TRBV6-5 and TRBJ2-2; D remains unclear. The CDR3 extends over 11 amino acids. V was clipped by 4 bases and J by 6 bases, with 3 bases between them. Germline CDR1 MNHEY, CDR2 SVGAGI. As DNA, the CDR3 is TGTGCCAGCAGTTCTCCCGGGGAGCTGTTTTTT. This sequence encodes CASSSPGELFF.

DNA for the CDR3: TGTGCCAGCAGTTCGGGACTAGCGGGAGGGCCACGAGATACGCAGTATTTT. It specifies CASSSGLAGGPRDTQYF. The genes are TRBV27 and TRBJ2-3, with TRBD2 identical over 16 bases. V gave up 4 bases and J gave up 5 bases; unmatched junction bases: 6. The V gene's germline CDR1 is MNHEY and CDR2 SMNVEV (reference sequence). CDR3 size: 17 residues.